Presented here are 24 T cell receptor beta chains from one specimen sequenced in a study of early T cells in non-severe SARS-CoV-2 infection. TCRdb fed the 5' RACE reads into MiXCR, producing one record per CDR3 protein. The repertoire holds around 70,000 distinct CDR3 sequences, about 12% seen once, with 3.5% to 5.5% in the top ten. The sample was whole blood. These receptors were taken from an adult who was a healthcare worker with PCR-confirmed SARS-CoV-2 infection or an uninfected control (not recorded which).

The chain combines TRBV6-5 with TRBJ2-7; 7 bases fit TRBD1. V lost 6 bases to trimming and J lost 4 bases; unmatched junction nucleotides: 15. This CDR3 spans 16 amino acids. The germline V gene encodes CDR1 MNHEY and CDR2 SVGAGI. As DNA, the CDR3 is TGTGCCAGCAGGCCGCTCAGCCTAGGGGGCCGTTACGAGCAGTACTTC. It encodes CASRPLSLGGRYEQYF.

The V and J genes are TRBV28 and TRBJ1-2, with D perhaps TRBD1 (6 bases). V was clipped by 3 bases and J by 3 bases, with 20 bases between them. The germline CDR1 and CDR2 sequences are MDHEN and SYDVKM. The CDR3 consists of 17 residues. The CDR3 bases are TGTGCCAGCAGTTTGCAAAGGGGGAGAGGGGAAGACTATGGCTACACCTTC. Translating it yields CASSLQRGRGEDYGYTF.

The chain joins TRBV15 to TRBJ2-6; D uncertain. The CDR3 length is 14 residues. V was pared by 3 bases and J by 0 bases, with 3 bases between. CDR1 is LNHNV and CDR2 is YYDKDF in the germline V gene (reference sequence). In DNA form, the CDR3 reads TGTGCCACCAGCAGCCGCTCTGGGGCCAACGTCCTGACTTTC. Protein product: CATSSRSGANVLTF. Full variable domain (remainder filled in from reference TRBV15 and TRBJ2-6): DAMVIQNPRYQVTQFGKPVTLSCSQTLNHNVMYWYQQKSSQAPKLLFHYYDKDFNNEADTPDNFQSRRPNTSFCFLDIRSPGLGDTAMYLCATSSRSGANVLTFGAGSRLTVL.

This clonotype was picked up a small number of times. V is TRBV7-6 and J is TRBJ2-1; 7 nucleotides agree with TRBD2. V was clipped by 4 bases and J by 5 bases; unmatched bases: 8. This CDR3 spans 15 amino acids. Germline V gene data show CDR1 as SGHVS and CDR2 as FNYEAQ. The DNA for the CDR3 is TGTGCCAGCAGCTCCCCATGGACTAGAGACAATGAGCAGTTCTTC. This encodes CASSSPWTRDNEQFF.

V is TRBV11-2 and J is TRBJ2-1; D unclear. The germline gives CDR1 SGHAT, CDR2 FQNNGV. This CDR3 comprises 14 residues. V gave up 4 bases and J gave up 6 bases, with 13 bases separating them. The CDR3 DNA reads TGTGCCAGCAGCTCTCGAAGGTCCCCCAATGAGCAGTTCTTC. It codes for CASSSRRSPNEQFF.

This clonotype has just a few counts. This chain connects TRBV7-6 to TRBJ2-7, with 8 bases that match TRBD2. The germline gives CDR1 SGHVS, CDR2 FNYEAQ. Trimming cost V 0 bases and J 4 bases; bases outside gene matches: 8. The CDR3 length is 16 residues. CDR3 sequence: CASSLAAGEYGYEQYF. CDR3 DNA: TGTGCCAGCAGCTTAGCAGCGGGAGAGTATGGGTACGAGCAGTACTTC.

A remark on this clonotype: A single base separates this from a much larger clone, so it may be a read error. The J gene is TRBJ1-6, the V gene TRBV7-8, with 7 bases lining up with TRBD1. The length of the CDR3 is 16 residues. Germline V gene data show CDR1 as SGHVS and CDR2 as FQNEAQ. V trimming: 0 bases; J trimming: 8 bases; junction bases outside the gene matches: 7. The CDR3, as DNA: TGTGCCAGCAGCTTAGCGACAGGGACCATCCATTCACCCCTCCACTTT. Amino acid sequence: CASSLATGTIHSPLHF.

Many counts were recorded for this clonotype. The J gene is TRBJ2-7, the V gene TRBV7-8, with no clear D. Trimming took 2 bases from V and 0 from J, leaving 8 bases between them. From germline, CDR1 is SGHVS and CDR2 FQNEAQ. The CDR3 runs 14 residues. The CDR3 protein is CASSLPYGSYEQYF. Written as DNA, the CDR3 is TGTGCCAGCAGCTTACCGTACGGCTCCTACGAGCAGTACTTC.

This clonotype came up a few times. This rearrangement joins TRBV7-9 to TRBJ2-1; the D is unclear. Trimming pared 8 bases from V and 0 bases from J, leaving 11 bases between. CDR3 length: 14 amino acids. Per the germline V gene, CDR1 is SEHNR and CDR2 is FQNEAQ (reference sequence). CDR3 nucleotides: TGTGCCAGCTTGGCGGCTAGCTCCTACAATGAGCAGTTCTTC. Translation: CASLAASSYNEQFF.

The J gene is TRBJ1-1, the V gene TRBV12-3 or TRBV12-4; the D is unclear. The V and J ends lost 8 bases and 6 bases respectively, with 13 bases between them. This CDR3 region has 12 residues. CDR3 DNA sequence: TGTGCCAGCGGACGGCAGACGGCTGAAGCTTTCTTT. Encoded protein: CASGRQTAEAFF.

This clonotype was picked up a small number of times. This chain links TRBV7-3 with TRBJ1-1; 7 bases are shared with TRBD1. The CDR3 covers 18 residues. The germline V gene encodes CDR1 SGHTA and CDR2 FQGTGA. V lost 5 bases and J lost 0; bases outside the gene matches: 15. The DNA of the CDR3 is TGTGCCAGCAGCCCGGGTAGGGGTCGACAGGGAGTGAACACTGAAGCTTTCTTT. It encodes CASSPGRGRQGVNTEAFF.

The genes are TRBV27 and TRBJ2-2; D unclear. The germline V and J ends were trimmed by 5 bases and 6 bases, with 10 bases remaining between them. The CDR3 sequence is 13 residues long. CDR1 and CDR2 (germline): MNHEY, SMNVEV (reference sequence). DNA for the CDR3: TGTGCCAGCAGTAGTGCTAGGTCCGGGGAGCTGTTTTTT. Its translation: CASSSARSGELFF.

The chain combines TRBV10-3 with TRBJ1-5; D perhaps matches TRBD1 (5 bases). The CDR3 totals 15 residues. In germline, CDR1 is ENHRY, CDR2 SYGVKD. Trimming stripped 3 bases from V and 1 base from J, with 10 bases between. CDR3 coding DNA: TGTGCCATCAGTGACAGGGTTGACAGCAATCAGCCCCAGCATTTT. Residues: CAISDRVDSNQPQHF.

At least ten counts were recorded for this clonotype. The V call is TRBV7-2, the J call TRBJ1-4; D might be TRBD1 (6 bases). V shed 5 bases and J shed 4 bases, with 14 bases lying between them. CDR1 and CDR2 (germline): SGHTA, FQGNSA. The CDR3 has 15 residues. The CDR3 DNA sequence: TGTGCCAGCAGCACTCGGACAGTACTTAATGAAAAACTGTTTTTT. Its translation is CASSTRTVLNEKLFF.

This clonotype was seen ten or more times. This CDR3 is CASSRHDSYEQYF. DNA of the CDR3: TGCGCCAGCAGTCGGCACGATTCCTACGAGCAGTACTTC. J is TRBJ2-7 and V is TRBV5-1; no reliable D call. The CDR3 contains 13 residues. Germline CDR1 reads SGHRS; CDR2 reads YFSETQ. Trimming left V 5 bases short and J 1 base short, with 10 bases between.

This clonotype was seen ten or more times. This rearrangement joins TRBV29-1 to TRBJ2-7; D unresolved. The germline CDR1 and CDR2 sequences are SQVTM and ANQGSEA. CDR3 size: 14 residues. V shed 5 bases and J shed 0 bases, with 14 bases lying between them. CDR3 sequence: CSVQEQTNSYEQYF. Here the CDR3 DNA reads TGCAGCGTTCAGGAACAGACAAACTCCTACGAGCAGTACTTC.

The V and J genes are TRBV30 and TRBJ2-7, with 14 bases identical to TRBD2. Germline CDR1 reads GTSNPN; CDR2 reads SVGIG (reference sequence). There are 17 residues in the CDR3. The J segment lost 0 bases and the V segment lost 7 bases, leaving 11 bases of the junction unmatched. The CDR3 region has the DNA TGTGCCTTGACTGGGACTAGCGGGAGACCCTTCTCCTACGAGCAGTACTTC. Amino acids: CALTGTSGRPFSYEQYF.

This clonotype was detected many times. Written as DNA, the CDR3 is TGTGCCAGCAATCAACAGGGTGGGGGTCAGCCCCAGCATTTT. This codes for CASNQQGGGQPQHF. This sequence joins TRBV12-3 or TRBV12-4 and TRBJ1-5; the D gene is possibly TRBD1 (6 bases). This CDR3 contains 14 residues. Trimming pared 7 bases from V and 6 bases from J, leaving 16 bases between.

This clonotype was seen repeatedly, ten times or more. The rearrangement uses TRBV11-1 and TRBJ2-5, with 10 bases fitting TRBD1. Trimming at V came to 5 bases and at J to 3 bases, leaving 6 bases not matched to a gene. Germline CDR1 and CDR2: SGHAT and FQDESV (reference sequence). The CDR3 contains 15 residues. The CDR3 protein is CASSTDRGLEETQYF. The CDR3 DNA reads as TGTGCCAGCAGCACTGACAGGGGGCTGGAAGAGACCCAGTACTTC. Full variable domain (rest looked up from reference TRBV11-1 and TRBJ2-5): EAEVAQSPRYKITEKSQAVAFWCDPISGHATLYWYRQILGQGPELLVQFQDESVVDDSQLPKDRFSAERLKGVDSTLKIQPAELGDSAMYLCASSTDRGLEETQYFGPGTRLLVL.

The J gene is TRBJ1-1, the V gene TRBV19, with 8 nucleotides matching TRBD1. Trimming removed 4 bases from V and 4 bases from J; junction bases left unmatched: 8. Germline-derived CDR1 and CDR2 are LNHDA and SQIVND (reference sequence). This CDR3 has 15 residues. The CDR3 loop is CASSTGGAVSTEAFF. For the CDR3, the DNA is TGTGCCAGTAGTACAGGGGGCGCAGTAAGCACTGAAGCTTTCTTT.

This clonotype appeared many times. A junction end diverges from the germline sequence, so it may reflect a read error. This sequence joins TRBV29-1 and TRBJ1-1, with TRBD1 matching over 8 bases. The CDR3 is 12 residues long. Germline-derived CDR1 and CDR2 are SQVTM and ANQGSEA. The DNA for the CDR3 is TGCAGCGTTGACTTTACCGGGACAGGAGGTCTCTTT. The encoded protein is CSVDFTGTGGLF.

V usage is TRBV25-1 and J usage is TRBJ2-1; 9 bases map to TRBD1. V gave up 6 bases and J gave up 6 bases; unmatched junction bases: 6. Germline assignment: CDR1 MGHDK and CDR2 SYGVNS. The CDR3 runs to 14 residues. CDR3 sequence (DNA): TGTGCCAGCAGCCCGGGACAGGGAATCAATGAGCAGTTCTTC. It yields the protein CASSPGQGINEQFF.

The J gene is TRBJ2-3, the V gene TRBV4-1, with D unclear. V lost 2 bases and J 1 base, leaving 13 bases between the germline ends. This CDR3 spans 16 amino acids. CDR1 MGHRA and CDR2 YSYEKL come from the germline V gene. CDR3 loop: CASSQMGISRTDTQYF. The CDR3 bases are TGCGCCAGCAGCCAAATGGGAATCTCCCGCACAGATACGCAGTATTTT.

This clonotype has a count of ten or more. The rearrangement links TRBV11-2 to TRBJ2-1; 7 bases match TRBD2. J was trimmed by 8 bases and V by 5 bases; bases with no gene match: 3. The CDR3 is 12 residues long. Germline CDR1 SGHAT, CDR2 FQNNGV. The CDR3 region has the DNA TGTGCCAGCAGCGGGGGGGGACATGAGCAGTTCTTC. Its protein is CASSGGGHEQFF. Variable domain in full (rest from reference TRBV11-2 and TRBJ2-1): EAGVAQSPRYKIIEKRQSVAFWCNPISGHATLYWYQQILGQGPKLLIQFQNNGVVDDSQLPKDRFSAERLKGVDSTLKIQPAKLEDSAVYLCASSGGGHEQFFGPGTRLTVL.